Listed here is a single TCR beta chain. The junction and the germline gene differ at one end; a read error may be behind it. Reverse transcription of about 500 ng total RNA with a constant-region primer produced TCR beta cDNA. Slightly modified ARM-PCR served as the procedure for the TCR beta libraries. These libraries came from three rounds of nested multiplex PCR. Amplification in the first two PCR rounds was performed using TRBV1-TRBV30 forward primers and a C-beta reverse primer for approximately 10 cycles each. TCRdb reanalysed the multiplex PCR reads using MiXCR and keeps one entry per CDR3 protein. The table lists around 330,000 distinct CDR3 sequences, approximately 54% of them singletons. This CDR3 region has 14 residues. In germline, CDR1 is MGHRA, CDR2 YSYEKL. RNA isolated from unsorted whole blood supplied the blood RNA, with germline DNA also extracted. The data stem from a study of tumor-infiltrating lymphocytes in primary liver carcinoma.

Sequenced: peripheral blood. This clonotype was sampled from a woman in her twenties or thirties with primary liver carcinoma and hepatitis B virus infection. This chain joins TRBV4-1 and TRBJ2-3; D is uncertain. In DNA, the CDR3 is TGCGCCAACAGCCGGTGTGAGAGTACAGATACGCAGTATTTT. Its translation is CANSRCESTDTQYF.